Below, 6 T cell receptor beta chains from the same sample are listed, as sequenced in a study of OX40 agonist ivuxolimab in advanced cancers. Sequencing was performed with immunoSEQ multiplex PCR; in TCRdb, only in-frame clones are kept and a portion is missing. The sample records roughly 150,000 clones, 90% to 95% being singletons. Sequenced here: CD4+ or CD8+ T cells sorted from blood, sampled in a trial of the OX40 agonist ivuxolimab. The receptors stem from an adult with an advanced solid tumor such as melanoma, head and neck, liver or kidney cancer.

This chain joins TRBV2 and TRBJ2-1; 12 positions match TRBD2. The CDR3 runs to 16 residues. CDR1 and CDR2 from the germline V gene are SNHLY and FYNNEI. The V gene end was trimmed by 2 bases and the J gene end by 9 bases; junction bases not matched to a gene: 8. The CDR3 DNA sequence: TGTGCCAGCAGTGAAAAGGCTAGCGGGGGGGGGCCTGAGCAGTTCTTC. Its protein is CASSEKASGGGPEQFF.

The chain employs TRBV2 and TRBJ1-2; D ambiguous. The ends were cut back, 6 bases at V and 7 bases at J, with 3 bases in the middle. Germline CDR1 reads SNHLY; CDR2 reads FYNNEI. The CDR3 has 9 residues. CDR3 loop: CASRGGYTF. For the CDR3, the DNA is TGTGCCAGCAGGGGTGGCTACACCTTC.

The table lists this clone with a count of one. The chain combines TRBV7-2 with TRBJ1-6, with a possible D match to TRBD1 (5 bases). Germline-derived CDR1 and CDR2 are SGHTA and FQGNSA. With 1 base removed from V and 10 bases from J, the gap between germline ends came to 11 bases. The CDR3 covers 14 residues. Here the CDR3 DNA reads TGTGCCAGCAGCTTAGGATCGGGGGGATCACCCCTCCACTTT. Encoded protein: CASSLGSGGSPLHF.

The J gene is TRBJ2-7, the V gene TRBV19, with 8 bases fitting TRBD1. J was trimmed by 2 bases and V by 4 bases; bases with no gene match: 4. The germline V gene encodes CDR1 LNHDA and CDR2 SQIVND (reference sequence). This CDR3 is built from 14 residues. CDR3 sequence: CASSRGQVTYEQYF. The DNA of the CDR3 is TGTGCCAGTAGTAGGGGACAGGTAACCTACGAGCAGTACTTC.

This sequence joins TRBV5-5 and TRBJ2-7; tentative D call: TRBD1 (5 bases). Germline CDR1 and CDR2: SGHKS and YYEKEE (reference sequence). This CDR3 region has 12 residues. V lost 4 bases and J 5 bases, leaving 10 bases between the germline ends. The CDR3 reads CASSPGSHEQYF. The CDR3, as DNA: TGTGCCAGCAGCCCAGGGTCCCACGAGCAGTACTTC.

The V gene is TRBV29-1, the J gene TRBJ2-1; D unresolved. Germline V gene sequence: CDR1 SQVTM, CDR2 ANQGSEA. V lost 1 base to trimming and J lost 3 bases, with 4 bases between them. The CDR3 extends over 12 amino acids. The CDR3, as DNA: TGCAGCGTTGAAGGGCTCTACAATGAGCAGTTCTTC. This encodes CSVEGLYNEQFF.